These T cell receptor beta chains were read from a single sample in a study of blood T cell repertoires in COVID-19. Here immunoSEQ multiplex PCR was the method, and the copy in TCRdb shows in-frame clones only, minus some. The sample has 150,000 to 200,000 clones, 85% to 95% seen once. Sequencing was done on a sample of peripheral blood. These receptors were obtained from a woman in her 50s with acute or convalescent COVID-19. The CDR3 runs from the conserved cysteine through the conserved F or W. D genes are given only for firm matches. Only part of the rows carry a size: once, few, many, or a class if the clone is expanded.

clone_size: NA; d_call: TRBD1; j_call: TRBJ1-2; v_call: TRBV7-2; cdr3_aa: CASSLAGQGYGYTF; cdr3_nt: TGTGCCAGCAGCTTAGCGGGACAGGGCTATGGCTACACCTTC
clone_size: NA; d_call: NA; j_call: TRBJ2-5; v_call: TRBV28; cdr3_aa: CAIQGGGGSYETQYF; cdr3_nt: TGTGCCATCCAGGGGGGTGGGGGCTCGTATGAGACCCAGTACTTC
clone_size: NA; d_call: TRBD1; j_call: TRBJ1-1; v_call: TRBV5-1; cdr3_aa: CASSGGSTGGTEAFF; cdr3_nt: TGCGCCAGCAGCGGCGGAAGTACAGGGGGCACTGAAGCTTTCTTT
clone_size: NA; d_call: TRBD1; j_call: TRBJ2-1; v_call: TRBV7-9; cdr3_aa: CASSYRGGKQFF; cdr3_nt: TGTGCCAGCAGCTACAGGGGTGGGAAGCAGTTCTTC
clone_size: NA; d_call: NA; j_call: TRBJ2-7; v_call: TRBV5-6; cdr3_aa: CASSLATLSSYEQYF; cdr3_nt: TGTGCCAGCAGCTTGGCGACACTCTCATCCTACGAGCAGTACTTC
clone_size: NA; d_call: NA; j_call: TRBJ1-6; v_call: TRBV15; cdr3_aa: CATSSPEAHYNSPLHF; cdr3_nt: TGTGCCACCAGCTCTCCGGAGGCCCACTATAATTCACCCCTCCACTTT
clone_size: NA; d_call: NA; j_call: TRBJ2-3; v_call: TRBV24-1; cdr3_aa: CATSDLRGTDTQYF; cdr3_nt: TGTGCCACCAGTGATTTGCGAGGAACAGATACGCAGTATTTT
clone_size: NA; d_call: TRBD1; j_call: TRBJ2-2; v_call: TRBV9; cdr3_aa: CASQRSGTVGSGELFF; cdr3_nt: TGTGCCAGCCAACGTTCCGGGACAGTGGGGTCCGGGGAGCTGTTTTTT
clone_size: NA; d_call: TRBD2; j_call: TRBJ2-3; v_call: TRBV5-4; cdr3_aa: CASSLAGGFTDTQYF; cdr3_nt: TGTGCCAGCAGCTTAGCGGGGGGGTTCACAGATACGCAGTATTTT
clone_size: NA; d_call: NA; j_call: TRBJ1-5; v_call: TRBV3-1/TRBV3-2; cdr3_aa: CASSQGRAGFLRSNQPQHF; cdr3_nt: TGTGCCAGCAGCCAAGGAAGGGCAGGGTTTTTGAGGAGCAATCAGCCCCAGCATTTT
clone_size: NA; d_call: NA; j_call: TRBJ1-1; v_call: TRBV6-5; cdr3_aa: CASSYGSLNTEAFF; cdr3_nt: TGTGCCAGCAGTTACGGGAGTTTAAACACTGAAGCTTTCTTT
clone_size: NA; d_call: NA; j_call: TRBJ1-5; v_call: TRBV6-5; cdr3_aa: CASSPYRGNQPQHF; cdr3_nt: TGTGCCAGCAGTCCTTACAGGGGCAATCAGCCCCAGCATTTT
clone_size: NA; d_call: TRBD1; j_call: TRBJ2-3; v_call: TRBV6-1; cdr3_aa: CASSVLDRASGGDTQYF; cdr3_nt: TGTGCCAGCAGTGTCCTTGACAGGGCTTCAGGGGGAGATACGCAGTATTTT
clone_size: NA; d_call: NA; j_call: TRBJ2-7; v_call: TRBV6-1; cdr3_aa: CASSEVEVAQYF; cdr3_nt: TGTGCCAGCAGTGAAGTCGAGGTTGCGCAGTACTTC
clone_size: NA; d_call: TRBD2; j_call: TRBJ2-1; v_call: TRBV2; cdr3_aa: CATPTAGGNEQFF; cdr3_nt: TGTGCCACCCCGACGGCGGGAGGTAATGAGCAGTTCTTC
clone_size: NA; d_call: NA; j_call: TRBJ1-4; v_call: TRBV7-8; cdr3_aa: CASSPGSTNEKLFF; cdr3_nt: TGTGCCAGCAGCCCGGGATCAACTAATGAAAAACTGTTTTTT
clone_size: once; d_call: NA; j_call: TRBJ2-1; v_call: TRBV4-1; cdr3_aa: CASSPDQGIEQFF; cdr3_nt: TGCGCCAGCAGCCCAGATCAGGGGATTGAGCAGTTCTTC
clone_size: NA; d_call: NA; j_call: TRBJ1-1; v_call: TRBV28; cdr3_aa: CASSLVRTSEAFF; cdr3_nt: TGTGCCAGCAGTTTAGTGAGAACCTCTGAAGCTTTCTTT
clone_size: NA; d_call: TRBD1; j_call: TRBJ2-7; v_call: TRBV11-3; cdr3_aa: CASSLGWDSSYEQYF; cdr3_nt: TGTGCCAGCAGCTTAGGATGGGACAGCTCCTACGAGCAGTACTTC
clone_size: NA; d_call: NA; j_call: TRBJ2-5; v_call: TRBV25-1; cdr3_aa: CASSPGQSRTETQYF; cdr3_nt: TGTGCCAGCAGTCCAGGACAGTCACGGACGGAGACCCAGTACTTC
clone_size: NA; d_call: NA; j_call: TRBJ1-2; v_call: TRBV6-1; cdr3_aa: CASSDESRGSYGYTF; cdr3_nt: TGTGCCAGCAGTGATGAAAGCAGGGGTTCCTATGGCTACACCTTC
clone_size: once; d_call: NA; j_call: TRBJ2-1; v_call: TRBV3-1/TRBV3-2; cdr3_aa: CASSQVGESYNEQFF; cdr3_nt: TGTGCCAGCAGCCAAGTCGGAGAGTCCTACAATGAGCAGTTCTTC
clone_size: few; d_call: TRBD1; j_call: TRBJ1-5; v_call: TRBV6-5; cdr3_aa: CASKGAGSQPQHF; cdr3_nt: TGTGCCAGCAAGGGGGCCGGGAGTCAGCCCCAGCATTTT
clone_size: NA; d_call: NA; j_call: TRBJ2-7; v_call: TRBV7-2; cdr3_aa: CASSLTGTSSALSYEQYF; cdr3_nt: TGTGCCAGCAGCTTGACCGGGACTTCCTCAGCCCTCTCCTACGAGCAGTACTTC
clone_size: NA; d_call: NA; j_call: TRBJ1-5; v_call: TRBV28; cdr3_aa: CASSSRSNQPQHF; cdr3_nt: TGTGCCAGCAGTTCCCGTAGCAATCAGCCCCAGCATTTT
clone_size: NA; d_call: NA; j_call: TRBJ2-2; v_call: TRBV7-9; cdr3_aa: CATDPRVGRVTGELFF; cdr3_nt: TGTGCCACCGACCCTAGGGTTGGCAGGGTCACCGGGGAGCTGTTTTTT